This TCR beta chain was documented in a study of response to subunit inactivated influenza vaccine. TCRdb processed the RT-PCR reads anew with MiXCR; each CDR3 protein has one entry. The sample includes more than 400,000 distinct CDR3 sequences, 9.5% to 13% seen only once; the top ten take around 12%. Trimming cost V 2 bases and J 1 base, with 12 bases left between them. Germline CDR1 reads SGDLS; CDR2 reads YYNGEE. This CDR3 has 15 amino acids. Turning to this clonotype: As yet, its antigen is unknown.

Study-wide findings and caveats: It was suggested by the authors that few new T cells are recruited by each seasonal influenza vaccination.

Sample: PBMCs from blood, taken more than 35 days after vaccination. The TCR comes from a man aged 45-60 years who received an inactivated influenza vaccine. The genes are TRBV9 and TRBJ2-5; tentative D call: TRBD2 (6 bases). The CDR3 sequence is CASSVGQGLQETQYF. For the CDR3, the DNA is TGTGCCAGCAGCGTGGGCCAGGGACTCCAAGAGACCCAGTACTTC.